These 15 T cell receptor beta chains were all obtained from the same sample, sequenced in a study of blood T cell repertoires in COVID-19. The repertoire was sequenced with immunoSEQ multiplex PCR; TCRdb's copy has only in-frame clones and lacks some. The sample records under 150,000 clones, around 78% being singletons. The sample was peripheral blood. The receptors come from a human donor in a cohort sampled during active COVID-19.

This clone was detected a few times. V usage is TRBV19 and J usage is TRBJ1-1; no definite D call. Per germline, CDR1 LNHDA and CDR2 SQIVND (reference sequence). With 7 bases removed from V and 3 bases from J, the gap between germline ends came to 9 bases. This CDR3 is built from 12 residues. The CDR3 reads CASTGGYTEAFF. CDR3 nucleotide sequence: TGTGCCAGTACGGGAGGGTACACTGAAGCTTTCTTT.

V usage is TRBV5-1 and J usage is TRBJ2-3; 15 bases map to TRBD2. Germline assignment: CDR1 SGHRS and CDR2 YFSETQ. The length of the CDR3 is 16 residues. Trimming removed 4 bases from V and 5 bases from J; junction bases left unmatched: 5. CDR3: CASSPMGLAGGDTQYF. In DNA, the CDR3 is TGCGCCAGCAGCCCTATGGGACTAGCGGGAGGAGATACGCAGTATTTT.

The J gene is TRBJ2-3, the V gene TRBV5-5; D is perhaps TRBD2 (5 bases). Per germline, CDR1 SGHKS and CDR2 YYEKEE (reference sequence). Trimming left V 0 bases short and J 4 bases short, with 9 bases between. The CDR3 has 14 residues. The CDR3 region is CASSLASRPDTQYF. The CDR3 DNA is TGTGCCAGCAGCTTGGCTAGCAGGCCAGATACGCAGTATTTT.

This rearrangement joins TRBV11-2 to TRBJ2-5, with 9 bases aligning to TRBD2. Looked up from germline, CDR1 is SGHAT and CDR2 is FQNNGV. The V gene end was trimmed by 3 bases and the J gene end by 3 bases; junction bases not matched to a gene: 2. The CDR3 covers 14 residues. The chain's CDR3 is CASSLASGKETQYF. For the CDR3, the DNA is TGTGCCAGCAGCTTGGCTAGCGGGAAAGAGACCCAGTACTTC.

The chain couples TRBV6-6 to TRBJ1-1, with no clear D. This CDR3 is 12 amino acids long. Germline V CDR1 and CDR2: MNHNY, SVGAGI (reference sequence). Between the trimmed V and J ends, which lost 1 base and 7 bases, there was a span of 7 bases. The CDR3 nucleotides read TGTGCCAGCAGTTACTTGGAGAGTGAAGCTTTCTTT. It translates to CASSYLESEAFF.

The V and J genes are TRBV5-6 and TRBJ2-7; tentative D call: TRBD1 (6 bases). V was trimmed by 4 bases and J by 4 bases, leaving 12 bases between them. The CDR3 has 13 amino acids. The germline CDR1 and CDR2 sequences are SGHDT and YYEEEE. The CDR3 spells CASSVGQLYEQYF. CDR3 nucleotide sequence: TGTGCCAGCAGCGTTGGACAGTTATACGAGCAGTACTTC.

The rearrangement uses TRBV6-4 and TRBJ2-7; D is unresolved. Trimming pared 4 bases from V and 9 bases from J, leaving 22 bases between. The CDR3 loop spans 15 amino acids. CDR1 MRHNA and CDR2 SNTAGT come from the germline V gene. The CDR3 bases are TGTGCCAGCAGTGCCCCCCCGCAAAGCCTACGAGGGCAGTACTTC. It yields the protein CASSAPPQSLRGQYF.

The chain combines TRBV3-1 (or the pseudogene TRBV3-2) with TRBJ2-3; 11 bases fit TRBD2. Germline values: CDR1 LGHDT, CDR2 YNNKEL (reference sequence). V was pared by 0 bases and J by 2 bases, with 7 bases of the junction left unmatched. This CDR3 spans 18 amino acids. The CDR3, as DNA: TGTGCCAGCAGCCAAGACCGACTAGCGGGGCCCCCCACAGATACGCAGTATTTT. Translation gives CASSQDRLAGPPTDTQYF.

The chain recombines TRBV15 with TRBJ2-7, with 7 bases identical to TRBD1. The germline gives CDR1 LNHNV, CDR2 YYDKDF (reference sequence). The CDR3 length is 13 residues. V lost 7 bases and J lost 2; bases outside the gene matches: 5. The CDR3 sequence: CATTFRGTYEQYF. CDR3 bases: TGTGCCACCACCTTCAGGGGGACCTACGAGCAGTACTTC.

CDR3 amino acids: CSLYREETQYF. The CDR3, as DNA: TGCAGCTTATACAGGGAAGAGACCCAGTACTTC. The rearrangement joins TRBV29-1 to TRBJ2-5, with D tentatively TRBD1 (6 bases). CDR1 and CDR2 from the germline V gene are SQVTM and ANQGSEA. The ends were cut back, 8 bases at V and 3 bases at J, with 10 bases in the middle. The CDR3 spans 11 residues.

The CDR3 sequence is CASSVGGLGAKETQYF. For the CDR3, the DNA is TGTGCCAGCAGTGTGGGAGGCCTTGGGGCTAAAGAGACCCAGTACTTC. The genes are TRBV2 and TRBJ2-5; possibly TRBD2 for D (6 bases). With 4 bases removed from V and 3 bases from J, the gap between germline ends came to 18 bases. The CDR3 is 16 residues long. From germline, CDR1 is SNHLY and CDR2 FYNNEI.

The V call is TRBV24-1, the J call TRBJ1-5, with 9 bases that match TRBD1. Per the germline V gene, CDR1 is KGHDR and CDR2 is SFDVKD. V shed 9 bases and J 0 bases; nucleotides not matched to a gene: 14. The CDR3 has 18 amino acids. The CDR3 sequence is CATPGRGQGVYSNQPQHF. CDR3 in DNA: TGTGCCACCCCGGGTCGGGGACAGGGCGTCTATAGCAATCAGCCCCAGCATTTT.

This sequence joins TRBV18 and TRBJ2-1; 9 bases map to TRBD1. The ends lost 4 bases at V and 7 bases at J; junction bases unmatched: 5. CDR3 length: 14 amino acids. The germline V gene encodes CDR1 KGHSH and CDR2 LQKENI. The CDR3 reads CASSLKQGANEQFF. CDR3 DNA sequence: TGTGCCAGCTCACTGAAACAGGGGGCTAATGAGCAGTTCTTC.

The chain links TRBV11-2 to TRBJ2-7; D ambiguous. The CDR3 is made up of 14 amino acids. Germline CDR1 and CDR2: SGHAT and FQNNGV. V was shortened by 5 bases and J by 3 bases, with 14 bases between the two germline ends. The CDR3 loop reads CASSNPPNYYEQYF. The DNA of the CDR3 is TGTGCCAGCAGCAACCCACCAAACTACTACGAGCAGTACTTC.

The chain employs TRBV25-1 and TRBJ1-4; D not certain. Per the germline V gene, CDR1 is MGHDK and CDR2 is SYGVNS. The germline V and J ends were trimmed by 1 base and 4 bases, with 7 bases remaining between them. The CDR3 is 14 amino acids. The CDR3 sequence is CASSESYYNEKLFF. The CDR3 DNA reads as TGTGCCAGCAGTGAATCGTATTATAATGAAAAACTGTTTTTT.